These 9 T cell receptor beta chains originate from one sample sequenced in a study of T cell changes during pregnancy in multiple sclerosis. Profiled with immunoSEQ multiplex PCR; TCRdb holds only in-frame clones, not every one. The sample gives over 60,000 clones, roughly 91% of which show up once; roughly 0.7% is in the top ten. Material: peripheral blood, obtained in the third trimester of pregnancy. All receptors derive from a female donor in good health, enrolled as a control in a pregnancy study.

This clone appeared once. This chain joins TRBV13 and TRBJ2-5; TRBD2 matches at 15 bases. Per germline, CDR1 PRHDT and CDR2 FYEKMQ (reference sequence). There are 19 residues in the CDR3. Trimming at V came to 4 bases and at J to 4 bases, leaving 13 bases not matched to a gene. The CDR3 spells CASSSSPGTSGGRGETQYF. CDR3 nucleotides: TGTGCCAGCAGCTCGTCCCCCGGGACTAGCGGGGGGAGGGGAGAGACCCAGTACTTC.

This clone was recorded once. This chain connects TRBV6-5 to TRBJ1-1, with a tentative D call TRBD1 (6 bases). V was cut by 1 base and J by 0 bases, with 9 bases left in between. The CDR3 is 15 residues long. Germline V gene data show CDR1 as MNHEY and CDR2 as SVGAGI. DNA of the CDR3: TGTGCCAGCAGTTACTTAGGGGGAATGAACACTGAAGCTTTCTTT. As protein: CASSYLGGMNTEAFF.

The chain's CDR3 is CASSRAGQPQHF. Written as DNA, the CDR3 is TGTGCCAGCTCAAGAGCGGGCCAGCCCCAGCATTTT. V usage is TRBV5-6 and J usage is TRBJ1-5; no reliable D call. The CDR3 covers 12 residues. Trimming removed 7 bases at V and 7 bases at J, with 12 bases between. The V gene's germline CDR1 is SGHDT and CDR2 YYEEEE.

This chain links TRBV7-9 with TRBJ2-3; no clear D. V lost 1 base to trimming and J lost 2 bases, with 7 bases between them. The CDR3 is 14 residues long. Germline CDR1 reads SEHNR; CDR2 reads FQNEAQ (reference sequence). This CDR3 reads CASSLDSFTDTQYF. As DNA, the CDR3 is TGTGCCAGCAGCTTAGACAGCTTCACAGATACGCAGTATTTT.

The chain combines TRBV18 with TRBJ1-1; D uncertain. V was pared by 0 bases and J by 0 bases, with 8 bases between. CDR1 is KGHSH and CDR2 is LQKENI in the germline V gene. CDR3 size: 15 residues. CDR3 sequence: CASSPPRSMNTEAFF. DNA of the CDR3: TGTGCCAGCTCACCACCGAGGTCCATGAACACTGAAGCTTTCTTT.

This rearrangement joins TRBV6-5 to TRBJ1-1, with TRBD1 identical over 8 bases. The CDR3 totals 13 residues. V trimming: 6 bases; J trimming: 5 bases; junction bases outside the gene matches: 5. Germline V CDR1 and CDR2: MNHEY, SVGAGI. The CDR3 DNA reads as TGTGCCAGCAGCCTTGGACAGGGTACTGAAGCTTTCTTT. It codes for CASSLGQGTEAFF.

The table lists this clone with a count of one. J is TRBJ1-3 and V is TRBV19; TRBD1 matches at 11 bases. J was trimmed by 8 bases and V by 3 bases; bases with no gene match: 3. Germline V gives CDR1 LNHDA, CDR2 SQIVND (reference sequence). CDR3 length: 14 amino acids. CDR3 residues: CASSMGQGEDTIYF. The CDR3 nucleotides are TGTGCCAGTAGTATGGGACAGGGGGAGGACACCATATATTTT. Using reference TRBV19 and TRBJ1-3 for the parts outside the CDR3, the full variable domain is DGGITQSPKYLFRKEGQNVTLSCEQNLNHDAMYWYRQDPGQGLRLIYYSQIVNDFQKGDIAEGYSVSREKKESFPLTVTSAQKNPTAFYLCASSMGQGEDTIYFGEGSWLTVV.

The genes are TRBV27 and TRBJ2-3; 9 bases match TRBD2. The CDR3 totals 16 residues. The V gene end was trimmed by 5 bases and the J gene end by 0 bases; junction bases not matched to a gene: 6. Germline lookup yields CDR1 MNHEY and CDR2 SMNVEV (reference sequence). CDR3 region: CASSRASGDSTDTQYF. The CDR3 nucleotides are TGTGCCAGCAGTAGGGCTAGCGGGGATAGCACAGATACGCAGTATTTT.

The V and J genes are TRBV15 and TRBJ2-3; the match to TRBD1 covers 7 bases. Germline V gives CDR1 LNHNV, CDR2 YYDKDF (reference sequence). This CDR3 region has 15 residues. The junction had 3 bases not matched to a gene; V was cut back by 1 base and J by 2 bases. CDR3 protein: CATSRGDRSTDTQYF. Here the CDR3 DNA reads TGTGCCACCAGCAGAGGGGACAGATCCACAGATACGCAGTATTTT.